This is a list of T cell receptor beta chains from one sample in a study of T cells in Graves' hyperthyroidism and ophthalmopathy. TCRdb itself ran the multiplex PCR reads through MiXCR, one entry per CDR3 protein. The sample lists about 720,000 distinct CDR3 sequences; 16% were seen once. Sequencing input: blood. These receptors all come from a young man with Graves' hyperthyroidism. CDR3s include the opening cysteine and the closing phenylalanine or tryptophan. Each record gives: V gene, J gene, CDR3 protein.

>TRBV20-1|TRBJ2-3
CSARGSPSTDTQYF
>TRBV6-1|TRBJ1-2
CASSPGQGRWGGYTF
>TRBV6-1|TRBJ2-1
CASNEVGEQFF
>TRBV20-1|TRBJ2-7
CSPTPWLYEQYF
>TRBV28|TRBJ2-7
CASSSPAGTYEQYF
>TRBV7-2|TRBJ1-2
CASSLEITRGGGYTF
>TRBV15|TRBJ2-7
CATSKDRLAGIYEQYF
>TRBV29-1|TRBJ2-2
CSVETGQGNTGELFF
>TRBV30|TRBJ1-6
CAWRTGDYSPLHF
>TRBV11-2|TRBJ2-6
CASSLGTGTRGANVLTF
>TRBV6-2/TRBV6-3|TRBJ2-5
CASNPAPGASVETQYF
>TRBV7-9|TRBJ2-3
CASSLGGPDTQYF
>TRBV7-9|TRBJ2-1
CASSLGRGRQYNEQFF
>TRBV29-1|TRBJ1-6
CSVEEGSHGSLHF
>TRBV6-2/TRBV6-3|TRBJ2-3
CASTEMGIADTQYF
>TRBV27|TRBJ1-5
CASSFGQHSNQPQHF
>TRBV18|TRBJ2-5
CASSPVGETQYF
>TRBV9|TRBJ1-2
CASSVAPDPGYGYTF